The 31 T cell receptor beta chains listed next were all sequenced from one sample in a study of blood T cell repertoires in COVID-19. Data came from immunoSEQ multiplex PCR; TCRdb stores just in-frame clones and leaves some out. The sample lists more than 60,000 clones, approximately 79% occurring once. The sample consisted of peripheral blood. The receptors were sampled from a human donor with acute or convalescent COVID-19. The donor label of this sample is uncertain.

For the CDR3, the DNA is TGTGCCAGCAGCTTAAAGCACAGCGGGAGTGGGAGCACAGATACGCAGTATTTT. Translated, it gives CASSLKHSGSGSTDTQYF. V is TRBV7-3 and J is TRBJ2-3, with 8 positions matching TRBD2. The CDR3 has 18 amino acids. J gave up 0 bases and V 1 base, and 9 bases lay outside the gene matches. The germline V gene encodes CDR1 SGHTA and CDR2 FQGTGA.

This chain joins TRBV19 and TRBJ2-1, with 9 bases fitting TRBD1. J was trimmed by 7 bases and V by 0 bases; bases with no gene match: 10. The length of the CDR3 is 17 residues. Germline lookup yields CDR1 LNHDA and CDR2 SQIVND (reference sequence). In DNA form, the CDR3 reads TGTGCCAGTAGTATAGATCAGGGGACAGGGACCCAAAATGAGCAGTTCTTC. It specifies CASSIDQGTGTQNEQFF.

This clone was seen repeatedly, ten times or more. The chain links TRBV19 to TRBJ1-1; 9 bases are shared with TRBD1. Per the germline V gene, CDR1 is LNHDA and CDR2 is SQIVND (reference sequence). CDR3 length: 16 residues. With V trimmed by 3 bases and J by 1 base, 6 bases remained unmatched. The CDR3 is CASSIPEQGANTEAFF. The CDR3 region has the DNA TGTGCCAGTAGTATTCCCGAACAGGGGGCGAACACTGAAGCTTTCTTT.

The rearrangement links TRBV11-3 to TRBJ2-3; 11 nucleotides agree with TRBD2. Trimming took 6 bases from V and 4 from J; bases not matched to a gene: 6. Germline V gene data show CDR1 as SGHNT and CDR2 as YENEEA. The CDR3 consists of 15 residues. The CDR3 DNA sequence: TGTGCCAGCAGTGTTAGCGGGGGGGCCCCAGATACGCAGTATTTT. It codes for CASSVSGGAPDTQYF. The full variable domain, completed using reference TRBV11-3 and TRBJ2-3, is EAGVVQSPRYKIIEKKQPVAFWCNPISGHNTLYWYLQNLGQGPELLIRYENEEAVDDSQLPKDRFSAERLKGVDSTLKIQPAELGDSAVYLCASSVSGGAPDTQYFGPGTRLTVL.

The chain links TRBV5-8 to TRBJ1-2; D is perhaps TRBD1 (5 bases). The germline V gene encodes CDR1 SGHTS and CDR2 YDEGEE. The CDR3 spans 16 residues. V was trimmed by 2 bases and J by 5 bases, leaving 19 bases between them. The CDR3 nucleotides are TGTGCCAGCAGCTTTCGCCGTCGCCAGGGCGGATATGGCTACACCTTC. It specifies CASSFRRRQGGYGYTF.

The CDR3 loop reads CASSSTEGLGGRTDTQYF. The DNA of the CDR3 is TGTGCCAGCAGTTCCACGGAAGGCCTCGGCGGGCGCACAGATACGCAGTATTTT. J is TRBJ2-3 and V is TRBV2; maybe TRBD2 (5 bases). Trimming removed 5 bases at V and 1 base at J, with 22 bases between. The CDR3 sequence is 18 residues long. From germline, CDR1 is SNHLY and CDR2 FYNNEI.

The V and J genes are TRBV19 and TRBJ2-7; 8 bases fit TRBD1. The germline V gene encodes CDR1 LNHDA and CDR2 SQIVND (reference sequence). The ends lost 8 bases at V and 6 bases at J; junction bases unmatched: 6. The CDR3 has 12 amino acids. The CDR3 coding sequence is TGTGCCAGTTCAAGGACAGGGTTCGAGCAGTACTTC. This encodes CASSRTGFEQYF.

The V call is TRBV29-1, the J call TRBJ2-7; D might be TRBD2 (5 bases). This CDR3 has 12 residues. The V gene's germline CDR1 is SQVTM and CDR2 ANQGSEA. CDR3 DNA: TGCAGAAGAGGGTGGGCAGCGTACGAGCAGTACGTC. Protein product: CRRGWAAYEQYV.

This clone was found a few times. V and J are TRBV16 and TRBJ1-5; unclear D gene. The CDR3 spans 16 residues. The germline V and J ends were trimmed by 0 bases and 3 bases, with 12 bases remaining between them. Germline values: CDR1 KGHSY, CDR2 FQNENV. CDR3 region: CASSQSIVVDNQPQHF. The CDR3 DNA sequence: TGTGCCAGCAGCCAATCCATAGTAGTAGACAATCAGCCCCAGCATTTT. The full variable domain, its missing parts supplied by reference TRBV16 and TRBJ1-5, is GEEVAQTPKHLVRGEGQKAKLYCAPIKGHSYVFWYQQVLKNEFKFLISFQNENVFDETGMPKERFSAKCLPNSPCSLEIQATKLEDSAVYFCASSQSIVVDNQPQHFGDGTRLSIL.

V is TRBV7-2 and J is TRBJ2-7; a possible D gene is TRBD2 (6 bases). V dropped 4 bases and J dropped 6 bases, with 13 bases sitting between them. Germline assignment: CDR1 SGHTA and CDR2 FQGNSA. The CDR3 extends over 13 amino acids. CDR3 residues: CASSSTQRAEQYF. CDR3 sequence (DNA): TGTGCCAGCAGCTCCACCCAGCGGGCCGAGCAGTACTTC.

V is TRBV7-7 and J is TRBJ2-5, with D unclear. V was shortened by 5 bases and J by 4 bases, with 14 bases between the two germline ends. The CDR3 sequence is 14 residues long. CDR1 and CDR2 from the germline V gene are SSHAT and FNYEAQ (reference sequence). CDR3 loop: CASSPSTYGETQYF. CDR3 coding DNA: TGTGCCAGCAGCCCCTCTACTTATGGAGAGACCCAGTACTTC.

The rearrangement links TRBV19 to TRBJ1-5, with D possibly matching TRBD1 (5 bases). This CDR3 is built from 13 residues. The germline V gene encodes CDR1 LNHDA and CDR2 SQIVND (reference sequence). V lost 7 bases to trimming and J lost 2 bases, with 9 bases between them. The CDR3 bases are TGTGCCAGTACGGGCAGGGGCAATCAGCCCCAGCATTTT. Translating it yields CASTGRGNQPQHF.

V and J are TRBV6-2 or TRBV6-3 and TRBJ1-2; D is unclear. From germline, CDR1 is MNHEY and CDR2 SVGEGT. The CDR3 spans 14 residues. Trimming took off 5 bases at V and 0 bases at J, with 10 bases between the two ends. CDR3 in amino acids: CASSLTGANYGYTF. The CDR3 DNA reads TGTGCCAGCAGTCTGACCGGAGCTAACTATGGCTACACCTTC.

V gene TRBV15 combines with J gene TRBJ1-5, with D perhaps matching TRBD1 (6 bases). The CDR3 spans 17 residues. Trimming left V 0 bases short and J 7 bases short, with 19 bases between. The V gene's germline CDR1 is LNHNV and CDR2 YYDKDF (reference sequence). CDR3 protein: CATSREPQGRRGQPQHF. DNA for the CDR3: TGTGCCACCAGCAGAGAACCCCAGGGACGCAGGGGACAGCCCCAGCATTTT.

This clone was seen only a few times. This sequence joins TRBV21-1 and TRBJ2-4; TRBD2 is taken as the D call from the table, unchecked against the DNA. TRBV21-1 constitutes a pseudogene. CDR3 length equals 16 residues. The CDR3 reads CASSFRLAGEENIQYF. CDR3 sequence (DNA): TGTGCCAGCAGCTTTCGACTAGCGGGAGAGGAAAACATTCAGTACTTC.

The CDR3 spells CASSEGQTSGAAYEQYV. The CDR3 region has the DNA TGTGCCAGCAGTGAGGGACAGACTAGCGGGGCCGCCTACGAGCAGTACGTC. The V gene is TRBV6-1, the J gene TRBJ2-7, with TRBD2 matching over 11 bases. The V gene end was trimmed by 3 bases and the J gene end by 2 bases; junction bases not matched to a gene: 9. Germline lookup yields CDR1 MNHNS and CDR2 SASEGT. The CDR3 is made up of 17 amino acids.

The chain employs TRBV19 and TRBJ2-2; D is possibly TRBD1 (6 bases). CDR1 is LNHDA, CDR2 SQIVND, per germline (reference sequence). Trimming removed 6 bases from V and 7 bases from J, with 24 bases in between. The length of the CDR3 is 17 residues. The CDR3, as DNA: TGTGCCAGTAGGCCCCCACCCGGGACACCGGGGAGCGGGGAGCTGTTTTTT. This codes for CASRPPPGTPGSGELFF.

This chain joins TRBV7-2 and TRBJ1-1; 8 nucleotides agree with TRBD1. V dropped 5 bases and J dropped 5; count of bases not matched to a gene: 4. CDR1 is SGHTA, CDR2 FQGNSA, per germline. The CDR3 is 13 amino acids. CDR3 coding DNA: TGTGCCAGCAGCGAGTACAGGGGGACTGAAGCTTTCTTT. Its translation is CASSEYRGTEAFF.

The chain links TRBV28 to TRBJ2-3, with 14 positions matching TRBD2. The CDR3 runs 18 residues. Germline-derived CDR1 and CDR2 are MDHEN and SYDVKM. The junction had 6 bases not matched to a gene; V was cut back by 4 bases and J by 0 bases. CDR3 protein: CASSSGTSGGVSTDTQYF. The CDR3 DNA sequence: TGTGCCAGCAGTTCAGGGACTAGCGGGGGTGTCAGCACAGATACGCAGTATTTT.

In DNA form, the CDR3 reads TGCAGCGTGGCACAGGAGAACACCGGGGAGCTGTTTTTT. Its protein is CSVAQENTGELFF. This chain links TRBV29-1 with TRBJ2-2; tentative D call: TRBD1 (5 bases). Trimming removed 6 bases at V and 1 base at J, with 9 bases between. The CDR3 contains 13 residues. Germline loops: CDR1 SQVTM, CDR2 ANQGSEA.

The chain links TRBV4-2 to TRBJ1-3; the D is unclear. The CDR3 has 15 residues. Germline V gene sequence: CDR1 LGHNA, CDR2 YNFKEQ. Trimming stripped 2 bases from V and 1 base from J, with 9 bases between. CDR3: CASSQPGGSGNTIYF. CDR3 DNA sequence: TGTGCCAGCAGCCAACCAGGAGGGTCTGGAAACACCATATATTTT.

The CDR3 here is CASSDSPRAEAFF. CDR3 nucleotide sequence: TGTGCCAGCAGTGACAGCCCCAGGGCTGAAGCTTTCTTT. The J gene is TRBJ1-1, the V gene TRBV6-4; D may be TRBD1 (5 bases). Deletions cut 2 bases from V and 6 bases from J, with 10 bases between. Germline CDR1 is MRHNA and CDR2 is SNTAGT. The CDR3 is 13 amino acids.

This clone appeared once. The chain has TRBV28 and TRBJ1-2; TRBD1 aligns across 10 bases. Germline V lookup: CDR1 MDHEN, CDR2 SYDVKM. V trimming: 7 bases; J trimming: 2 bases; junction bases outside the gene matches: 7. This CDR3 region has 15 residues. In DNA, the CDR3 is TGTGCCAGCAAGGGAGTGGGACAGGGGAACTATGGCTACACCTTC. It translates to CASKGVGQGNYGYTF.

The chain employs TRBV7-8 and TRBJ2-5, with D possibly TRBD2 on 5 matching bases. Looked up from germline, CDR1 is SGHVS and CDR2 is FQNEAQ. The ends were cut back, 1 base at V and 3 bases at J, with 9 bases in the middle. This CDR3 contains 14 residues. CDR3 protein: CASSLERAEETQYF. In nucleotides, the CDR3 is TGTGCCAGCAGCTTAGAGAGGGCAGAAGAGACCCAGTACTTC.

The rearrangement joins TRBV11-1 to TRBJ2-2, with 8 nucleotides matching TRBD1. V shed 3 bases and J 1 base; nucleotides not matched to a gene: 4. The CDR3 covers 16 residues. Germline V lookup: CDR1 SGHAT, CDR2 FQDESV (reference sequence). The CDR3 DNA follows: TGTGCCAGCAGCTTCGGGACAGGTTTGAACACCGGGGAGCTGTTTTTT. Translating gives CASSFGTGLNTGELFF.

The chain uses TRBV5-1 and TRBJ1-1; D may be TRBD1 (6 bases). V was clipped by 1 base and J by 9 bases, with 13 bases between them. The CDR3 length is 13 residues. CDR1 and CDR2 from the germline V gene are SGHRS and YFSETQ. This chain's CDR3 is CASSLNRVEKAFF. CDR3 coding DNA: TGCGCCAGCAGCTTGAACAGGGTCGAGAAAGCTTTCTTT.

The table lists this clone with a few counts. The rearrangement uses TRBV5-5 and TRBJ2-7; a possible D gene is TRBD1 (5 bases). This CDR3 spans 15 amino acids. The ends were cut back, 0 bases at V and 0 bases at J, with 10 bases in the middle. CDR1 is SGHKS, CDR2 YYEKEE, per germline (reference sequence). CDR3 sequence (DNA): TGTGCCAGCAGCTTGGACAGGCATAGCTCCTACGAGCAGTACGTC. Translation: CASSLDRHSSYEQYV.

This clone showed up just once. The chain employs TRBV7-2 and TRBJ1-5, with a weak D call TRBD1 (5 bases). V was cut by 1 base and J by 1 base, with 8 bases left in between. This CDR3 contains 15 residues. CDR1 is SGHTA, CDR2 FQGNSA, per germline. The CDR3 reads CASSLGQISNQPQHF. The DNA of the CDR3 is TGTGCCAGCAGCTTAGGACAGATAAGCAATCAGCCCCAGCATTTT.

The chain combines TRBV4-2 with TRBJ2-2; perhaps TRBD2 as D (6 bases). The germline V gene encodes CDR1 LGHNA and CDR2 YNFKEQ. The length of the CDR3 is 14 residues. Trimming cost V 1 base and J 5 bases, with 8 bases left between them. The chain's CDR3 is CASSQVRGTGELFF. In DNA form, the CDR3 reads TGTGCCAGCAGCCAAGTTCGGGGGACCGGGGAGCTGTTTTTT.

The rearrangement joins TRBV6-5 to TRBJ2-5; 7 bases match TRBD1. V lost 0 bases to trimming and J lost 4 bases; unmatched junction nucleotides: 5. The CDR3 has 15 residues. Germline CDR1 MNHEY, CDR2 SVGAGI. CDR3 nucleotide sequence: TGTGCCAGCAGTTACTCGATGACAGGGTTAGAGACCCAGTACTTC. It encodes CASSYSMTGLETQYF.

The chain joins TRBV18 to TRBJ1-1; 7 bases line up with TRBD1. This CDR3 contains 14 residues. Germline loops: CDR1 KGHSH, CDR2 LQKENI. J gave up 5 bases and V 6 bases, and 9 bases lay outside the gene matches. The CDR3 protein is CASSPGQSTTEAFF. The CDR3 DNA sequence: TGTGCCAGCTCTCCGGGACAGAGTACTACTGAAGCTTTCTTT.